Reported below is one T cell receptor (beta chain). Its specificity is unknown. Produced via immunoSEQ multiplex PCR; TCRdb's table is partial and in-frame only. The data contain under 150,000 clones, more than 75% of them singletons. The sample is drawn from a study of T cell responses to AZD1222 COVID-19 vaccine. CDR1 and CDR2 (germline): LNHDA, SQIVND (reference sequence). The V end lost 5 bases, the J end lost 0 bases, and 7 bases lay between the germline ends. The CDR3 is 13 residues long. Study outcomes and limitations: Vaccination with two AZD1222 doses was followed by a rise in Spike-specific TCR breadth and depth. Repertoire sampling occurred only after the peak T cell response.

This TCR was sampled from an adult in good health. Sequencing used peripheral blood, obtained on day 0 of AZD1222 vaccination. This sequence joins TRBV19 and TRBJ1-1, with a possible D match to TRBD1 (5 bases). This CDR3 reads CASSRGVNTEAFF. The CDR3 nucleotides are TGTGCCAGTAGTCGGGGGGTGAACACTGAAGCTTTCTTT.